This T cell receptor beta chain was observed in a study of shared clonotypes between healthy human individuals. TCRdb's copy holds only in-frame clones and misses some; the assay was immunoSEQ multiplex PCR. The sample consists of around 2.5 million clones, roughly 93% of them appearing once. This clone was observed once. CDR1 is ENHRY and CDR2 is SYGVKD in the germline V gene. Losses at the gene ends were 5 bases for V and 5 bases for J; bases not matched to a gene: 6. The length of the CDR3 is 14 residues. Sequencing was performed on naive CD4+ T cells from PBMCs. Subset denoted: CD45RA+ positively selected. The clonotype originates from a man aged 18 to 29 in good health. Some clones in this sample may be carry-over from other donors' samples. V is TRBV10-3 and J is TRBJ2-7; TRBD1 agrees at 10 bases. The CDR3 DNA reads TGTGCCATCAGTCGAGGGACAGGGGTAAACGAGCAGTACTTC. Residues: CAISRGTGVNEQYF.